The 32 T cell receptor beta chains in this list originate from one sample, sequenced in a study of T cell repertoires in cytomegalovirus infection. One entry per CDR3 protein, called by TCRdb with MiXCR from the reads. The sample lists around 430,000 distinct CDR3 sequences, approximately 42% occurring once. Their antigens remain unidentified. The sequenced sample was cultured PBMCs, obtained from culture after CMV antigen stimulation. These receptors all come from a human donor in good health (CMV status not recorded). Some clones in this sample may be carry-over from other donors' samples.

CDR3 sequence reads: CASSLWFGRDTDTQYF. The CDR3, as DNA: TGTGCCAGCAGCTTGTGGTTTGGGCGCGACACAGATACGCAGTATTTT. The chain combines TRBV6-2 or TRBV6-3 with TRBJ2-3; D remains ambiguous. Between the trimmed V and J ends, which lost 6 bases and 2 bases, there was a span of 18 bases. The CDR3 totals 16 residues. Germline values: CDR1 MNHEY, CDR2 SVGEGT.

This clonotype occurred a few times. V gene TRBV6-8 combines with J gene TRBJ2-3; D ambiguous. Germline lookup yields CDR1 MNHGY and CDR2 SAAAGT. Trimming left V 6 bases short and J 1 base short, with 5 bases between. This CDR3 is built from 12 residues. The CDR3 DNA is TGTGCCAGCAGGGATCGCACAGATACGCAGTATTTT. It translates to CASRDRTDTQYF.

The V gene is TRBV20-1, the J gene TRBJ2-7; 10 bases are a match to TRBD2. Trimming at V came to 6 bases and at J to 6 bases, leaving 8 bases not matched to a gene. Germline V CDR1 and CDR2: DFQATT, SNEGSKA (reference sequence). The length of the CDR3 is 13 residues. The CDR3 DNA is TGCAGTGCCGTTCTAGCGGGAGTAGGCGAGCAGTACTTC. Encoded protein: CSAVLAGVGEQYF.

V is TRBV28 and J is TRBJ2-7; 9 bases fit TRBD2. The CDR3 loop spans 12 amino acids. Germline V gene data show CDR1 as MDHEN and CDR2 as SYDVKM. J was trimmed by 9 bases and V by 3 bases; bases with no gene match: 3. CDR3 coding DNA: TGTGCCAGCAGTTTCAGACTAGCGGCGCAGTACTTC. Translating gives CASSFRLAAQYF.

The chain uses TRBV5-5 and TRBJ1-4; no clear D gene. The germline gives CDR1 SGHKS, CDR2 YYEKEE (reference sequence). The CDR3 is made up of 14 amino acids. The V end was cut by 0 bases, the J end by 7 bases, with 10 bases between. The CDR3 nucleotides read TGTGCCAGCAGCTTGGCAGGACTGTTTGAAAAACTGTTTTTT. This translates into CASSLAGLFEKLFF.

V and J are TRBV7-9 and TRBJ2-7, with 8 bases identical to TRBD1. V shed 2 bases, J shed 6 bases, and the junction held 6 bases outside the gene matches. The CDR3 length is 14 residues. CDR1 is SEHNR and CDR2 is FQNEAQ in the germline V gene (reference sequence). CDR3 residues: CASSLSDRGGEQYF. CDR3 in DNA: TGTGCCAGCAGCTTAAGCGACAGGGGAGGCGAGCAGTACTTC.

The V call is TRBV29-1, the J call TRBJ1-1; unclear D gene. The ends were cut back, 5 bases at V and 3 bases at J, with 7 bases in the middle. Germline V gene sequence: CDR1 SQVTM, CDR2 ANQGSEA. The CDR3 extends over 11 amino acids. The DNA for the CDR3 is TGCAGCGTTCCGGGATACACTGAAGCTTTCTTT. Its protein is CSVPGYTEAFF.

The V gene is TRBV7-2, the J gene TRBJ2-4; perhaps D is TRBD1 or TRBD2 (7 bases each). V was cut by 5 bases and J by 0 bases, with 23 bases left in between. Per germline, CDR1 SGHTA and CDR2 FQGNSA. The CDR3 runs 19 residues. Here the CDR3 reads CASSLYLEGGGLAKNIQYF. DNA of the CDR3: TGTGCCAGCAGCCTTTACCTGGAGGGAGGGGGCCTAGCCAAAAACATTCAGTACTTC. The variable domain in full, with the rest retrieved from reference TRBV7-2 and TRBJ2-4, is GAGVSQSPSNKVTEKGKDVELRCDPISGHTALYWYRQSLGQGLEFLIYFQGNSAPDKSGLPSDRFSAERTGGSVSTLTIQRTQQEDSAVYLCASSLYLEGGGLAKNIQYFGAGTRLSVL.

The chain combines TRBV7-2 with TRBJ2-7; 7 bases are a match to TRBD2. The CDR3 length is 16 residues. The germline CDR1 and CDR2 sequences are SGHTA and FQGNSA. The J segment lost 2 bases and the V segment lost 4 bases, leaving 11 bases of the junction unmatched. The CDR3 nucleotides are TGTGCCAGCAGCTCCCATGGGACTACCGGAGCCTACGAGCAGTACTTC. It codes for CASSSHGTTGAYEQYF.

This chain links TRBV11-2 with TRBJ2-3; no reliable D call. Germline assignment: CDR1 SGHAT and CDR2 FQNNGV. The CDR3 runs to 16 residues. Trimming pared 1 base from V and 2 bases from J, leaving 13 bases between. CDR3 amino acids: CASSLGPRRITDTQYF. CDR3 DNA: TGTGCCAGCAGCTTAGGTCCAAGAAGAATCACAGATACGCAGTATTTT.

V and J are TRBV4-3 and TRBJ2-7; maybe TRBD2 (6 bases). Trimming left V 1 base short and J 1 base short, with 11 bases between. Germline CDR1 LGHNA, CDR2 YSLEER. This CDR3 contains 15 residues. The CDR3 DNA sequence: TGCGCCAGCAGCCAAGCGGGACTCCCGTCCTACGAGCAGTACTTC. Residues: CASSQAGLPSYEQYF.

The V gene is TRBV7-9, the J gene TRBJ1-1; D is uncertain. The CDR3 sequence is 13 residues long. Trimming pared 2 bases from V and 0 bases from J, leaving 4 bases between. Germline CDR1 is SEHNR and CDR2 is FQNEAQ (reference sequence). The CDR3 sequence: CASSLHMNTEAFF. In DNA, the CDR3 is TGTGCCAGCAGCTTACATATGAACACTGAAGCTTTCTTT. The full variable domain, in which reference TRBV7-9 and TRBJ1-1 provide the parts outside the CDR3, is DTGVSQNPRHKITKRGQNVTFRCDPISEHNRLYWYRQTLGQGPEFLTYFQNEAQLEKSRLLSDRFSAERPKGSFSTLEIQRTEQGDSAMYLCASSLHMNTEAFFGQGTRLTVV.

This rearrangement joins TRBV12-3 or TRBV12-4 to TRBJ2-3; D possibly corresponds to TRBD1 (5 bases). The CDR3 consists of 16 residues. V lost 3 bases, J lost 1 base, and 14 bases lay in between. DNA of the CDR3: TGTGCCAGCAGTTTCAGACAGAAGTACGGCACAGATACGCAGTATTTT. Its protein product is CASSFRQKYGTDTQYF.

For the CDR3, the DNA is TGTGCCAGCAGTCCCGGGACTAGCGGGAGGGCGGGACAAGAGACCCAGTACTTC. It encodes CASSPGTSGRAGQETQYF. This rearrangement joins TRBV12-3 or TRBV12-4 to TRBJ2-5; TRBD2 aligns across 16 bases. This CDR3 is 18 amino acids long. Trimming cost V 5 bases and J 2 bases; bases outside gene matches: 8.

In its sample, this clonotype was seen a few times. The CDR3: CASRWTSGKGTQYF. The CDR3 coding sequence is TGTGCCAGCAGGTGGACTAGCGGGAAGGGGACCCAGTACTTC. The rearrangement joins TRBV12-3 or TRBV12-4 to TRBJ2-5; 12 bases line up with TRBD2. This CDR3 region has 14 residues. Trimming at V came to 6 bases and at J to 7 bases, leaving 6 bases not matched to a gene.

The chain uses TRBV7-6 and TRBJ2-1; D not resolved. The CDR3 has 11 amino acids. Germline V CDR1 and CDR2: SGHVS, FNYEAQ. V was clipped by 5 bases and J by 10 bases, with 9 bases between them. DNA of the CDR3: TGTGCCAGCAGCCCCCCTAAGGAGCAGTTCTTC. Translation gives CASSPPKEQFF.

The chain employs TRBV5-1 and TRBJ2-5, with D perhaps TRBD2 (5 bases). CDR1 is SGHRS and CDR2 is YFSETQ in the germline V gene. This CDR3 contains 14 residues. The V end was cut by 0 bases, the J end by 2 bases, with 8 bases between. CDR3 nucleotide sequence: TGCGCCAGCAGCTTGGCGGACTTACAAGAGACCCAGTACTTC. This translates into CASSLADLQETQYF.

This clonotype was recorded a few times. V gene TRBV5-4 combines with J gene TRBJ2-5; the D gene is possibly TRBD2 (6 bases). Germline-derived CDR1 and CDR2 are SGHNT and YYREEE (reference sequence). The CDR3 covers 14 residues. V gave up 3 bases and J gave up 7 bases, with 16 bases separating them. CDR3 protein: CASSSLLRRGTQYF. Here the CDR3 DNA reads TGTGCCAGCAGCTCACTTTTAAGGAGGGGGACCCAGTACTTC.

This clonotype was seen more than once but under ten times. The gene calls are TRBV7-2 and TRBJ2-1, with D possibly TRBD2 on 6 matching bases. The CDR3 has 16 residues. Trimming removed 4 bases at V and 4 bases at J, with 17 bases between. Germline CDR1 and CDR2: SGHTA and FQGNSA. DNA for the CDR3: TGTGCCAGCAGCTCACCAACCGGGACTTCATACAATGAGCAGTTCTTC. This gives the protein CASSSPTGTSYNEQFF.

The chain uses TRBV5-4 and TRBJ2-4, with 10 bases identical to TRBD2. V lost 4 bases to trimming and J lost 5 bases; unmatched junction nucleotides: 6. Germline values: CDR1 SGHNT, CDR2 YYREEE (reference sequence). The CDR3 sequence is 15 residues long. The CDR3 DNA follows: TGTGCCAGCAGCCCTAGCGGGGGTATCGAAAACATTCAGTACTTC. Protein sequence: CASSPSGGIENIQYF.

The V gene is TRBV7-2, the J gene TRBJ2-1, with a possible D match to TRBD2 (7 bases). Germline V gene sequence: CDR1 SGHTA, CDR2 FQGNSA. The length of the CDR3 is 14 residues. Trimming left V 8 bases short and J 7 bases short, with 18 bases between. The DNA for the CDR3 is TGTGCCAGCGGGACGAGGGGGGGCAGTAATGAGCAGTTCTTC. Encoded protein: CASGTRGGSNEQFF.

A few counts support this clonotype. The CDR3 loop reads CASRQGVTEAFF. The CDR3 bases are TGTGCCAGTAGACAGGGCGTCACTGAAGCTTTCTTT. This sequence joins TRBV7-9 and TRBJ1-1, with TRBD1 matching over 7 bases. Germline V lookup: CDR1 SEHNR, CDR2 FQNEAQ (reference sequence). The CDR3 is made up of 12 amino acids. V was clipped by 9 bases and J by 4 bases; unmatched bases: 5.

The chain employs TRBV6-1 and TRBJ1-2; the D is unclear. The CDR3 has 13 residues. Germline loops: CDR1 MNHNS, CDR2 SASEGT. V lost 6 bases and J 7 bases, leaving 15 bases between the germline ends. CDR3: CASSVHWKSGYTF. The CDR3 coding sequence is TGTGCCAGCAGCGTACACTGGAAGAGTGGCTACACCTTC.

The CDR3 reads CSARVPSGHSNQPQHF. CDR3 bases: TGCAGTGCTAGAGTCCCGTCGGGGCATAGCAATCAGCCCCAGCATTTT. The chain couples TRBV20-1 to TRBJ1-5; TRBD1 might be the D (5 bases). CDR3 length: 16 amino acids. The V gene lost 1 base and the J gene lost 0 bases, with 13 bases spanning the gap. Germline loops: CDR1 DFQATT, CDR2 SNEGSKA (reference sequence).

V usage is TRBV7-9 and J usage is TRBJ1-6, with D tentatively TRBD1 (6 bases). Trimming took off 1 base at V and 4 bases at J, with 8 bases between the two ends. This CDR3 spans 15 amino acids. Looked up from germline, CDR1 is SEHNR and CDR2 is FQNEAQ (reference sequence). The CDR3 sequence is CASSLVDRYNSPLHF. CDR3 in DNA: TGTGCCAGCAGCTTAGTGGACAGATATAATTCACCCCTCCACTTT.

V gene TRBV18 combines with J gene TRBJ2-6; TRBD2 matches at 11 bases. Losses at the gene ends were 3 bases for V and 1 base for J; bases not matched to a gene: 8. Germline-derived CDR1 and CDR2 are KGHSH and LQKENI. The CDR3 has 19 residues. The CDR3 here is CASSPLSGRASSGANVLTF. CDR3 coding DNA: TGTGCCAGCTCACCCCTTAGCGGGAGGGCCTCATCTGGGGCCAACGTCCTGACTTTC. The full variable domain, rest sourced from reference TRBV18 and TRBJ2-6, is NAGVMQNPRHLVRRRGQEARLRCSPMKGHSHVYWYRQLPEEGLKFMVYLQKENIIDESGMPKERFSAEFPKEGPSILRIQQVVRGDSAAYFCASSPLSGRASSGANVLTFGAGSRLTVL.

The chain is built from TRBV10-3 and TRBJ1-1; no clear D. CDR1 and CDR2 from the germline V gene are ENHRY and SYGVKD. The CDR3 runs 11 residues. V lost 10 bases, J lost 6 bases, and 12 bases lay in between. CDR3 nucleotide sequence: TGTGCCACACTAGGAGGAGCTGAAGCTTTCTTT. Its protein product is CATLGGAEAFF.

This clonotype was detected once. The CDR3 DNA sequence: TGCGCCAGCAGCCAACCGGGACTAGCGGGAGACAATGAGCAGTTCTTC. Encoded protein: CASSQPGLAGDNEQFF. The J gene is TRBJ2-1, the V gene TRBV4-1, with 14 bases identical to TRBD2. This CDR3 has 16 amino acids. J lost 5 bases, V lost 2 bases, and 2 bases had no gene match. The V gene's germline CDR1 is MGHRA and CDR2 YSYEKL.

This clonotype has a count of ten or more. The chain couples TRBV12-3 or TRBV12-4 to TRBJ1-4; D may be TRBD1 (5 bases). The CDR3 runs to 15 residues. The V end was cut by 2 bases, the J end by 6 bases, with 13 bases between. The CDR3 spells CASSLPGGGYEKLFF. The DNA of the CDR3 is TGTGCCAGCAGTTTACCCGGTGGGGGATATGAAAAACTGTTTTTT.

The J gene is TRBJ1-1, the V gene TRBV12-3 or TRBV12-4, with a weak D call TRBD1 (6 bases). The CDR3 has 14 residues. V was shortened by 6 bases and J by 5 bases, with 16 bases between the two germline ends. The CDR3 region has the DNA TGTGCCAGCAGATATGAACTCACAGGGACTGAAGCTTTCTTT. Translating it yields CASRYELTGTEAFF.

V gene TRBV7-2 combines with J gene TRBJ2-1; 8 positions agree with TRBD2. The CDR3 is made up of 14 amino acids. Germline CDR1 is SGHTA and CDR2 is FQGNSA. V lost 7 bases to trimming and J lost 2 bases; unmatched junction nucleotides: 4. The CDR3: CASKQRGPYNEQFF. In DNA, the CDR3 is TGTGCCAGCAAGCAGCGGGGGCCCTACAATGAGCAGTTCTTC.

This clonotype has more than one count but fewer than ten. This chain uses TRBV12-3 or TRBV12-4 with TRBJ2-3; D not resolved. The CDR3 runs to 19 residues. V lost 3 bases, J lost 1 base, and 23 bases lay in between. The CDR3 DNA is TGTGCCAGCAGTTTTTATTCGGCGGATACCGCAATTCGCACAGATACGCAGTATTTT. Amino acid sequence: CASSFYSADTAIRTDTQYF.